Listed here are 26 T cell receptor beta chains from one sample, sequenced in a study of blood T cell repertoires in COVID-19. The protocol was immunoSEQ multiplex PCR, while the TCRdb copy is restricted to in-frame clones and leaves out a portion. The sample comprises approximately 100,000 clones, 88% of which are singletons, and 6.5% rests with the top ten. Sequencing was performed on peripheral blood. The receptors derive from a woman aged 55-70 years with acute or convalescent COVID-19.

The CDR3 sequence is CATSDSGKQETQYF. For the CDR3, the DNA is TGTGCCACCAGTGACTCAGGGAAGCAAGAGACCCAGTACTTC. J is TRBJ2-5 and V is TRBV24-1, with D tentatively TRBD1 (5 bases). Trimming pared 4 bases from V and 2 bases from J, leaving 10 bases between. The germline V gene encodes CDR1 KGHDR and CDR2 SFDVKD. The CDR3 totals 14 residues.

V usage is TRBV15 and J usage is TRBJ2-5; 8 nucleotides match TRBD2. The V gene end was trimmed by 3 bases and the J gene end by 8 bases; junction bases not matched to a gene: 8. Germline CDR1 LNHNV, CDR2 YYDKDF (reference sequence). This CDR3 spans 14 amino acids. CDR3 loop: CATSRERERLTQYF. The DNA of the CDR3 is TGTGCCACCAGCAGGGAGCGGGAGCGTCTTACCCAGTACTTC.

The chain joins TRBV5-4 to TRBJ1-4; no clear D. This CDR3 has 13 amino acids. The V end lost 4 bases, the J end lost 7 bases, and 11 bases lay between the germline ends. CDR1 and CDR2 (germline): SGHNT, YYREEE (reference sequence). The CDR3 coding sequence is TGTGCCAGCAGCGTGTTGGCAAGTGAAAAACTGTTTTTT. It codes for CASSVLASEKLFF.

The CDR3 DNA reads as TGTGCCAGCAGCTTAGCGGTATACAATGAGCAGTTCTTC. Amino acids: CASSLAVYNEQFF. This chain joins TRBV3-1 (or the pseudogene TRBV3-2) and TRBJ2-1; possible D gene TRBD2, 6 bases. Trimming shortened V by 5 bases and J by 4 bases, and 9 bases separated the two germline ends. CDR1 and CDR2 from the germline V gene are LGHDT and YNNKEL (reference sequence). The CDR3 covers 13 residues.

The J gene is TRBJ2-5, the V gene TRBV10-1, with 7 nucleotides matching TRBD1. The CDR3 has 15 amino acids. The ends lost 2 bases at V and 1 base at J; junction bases unmatched: 4. Germline CDR1 WNHNN, CDR2 SYGVQD (reference sequence). Here the CDR3 reads CASSEAGGGQETQYF. The CDR3 nucleotides are TGCGCCAGCAGTGAGGCAGGGGGTGGCCAAGAGACCCAGTACTTC.

For the CDR3, the DNA is TGTGCCAGCAGGCTACTACCTGTCTACAATGAGCAGTTCTTC. Protein sequence: CASRLLPVYNEQFF. The chain carries TRBV28 and TRBJ2-1; no definite D call. CDR1 MDHEN and CDR2 SYDVKM come from the germline V gene. V was trimmed by 6 bases and J by 3 bases, leaving 12 bases between them. This CDR3 has 14 residues.

CDR3 residues: CASSATSGRANEQFF. The CDR3 bases are TGTGCCAGCAGCGCCACTAGCGGGAGGGCCAATGAGCAGTTCTTC. The gene calls are TRBV9 and TRBJ2-1; 13 nucleotides agree with TRBD2. The junction had 3 bases not matched to a gene; V was cut back by 3 bases and J by 6 bases. From germline, CDR1 is SGDLS and CDR2 YYNGEE. This CDR3 has 15 residues.

The sample holds one count of this clone. The V gene is TRBV4-1, the J gene TRBJ1-2, with 7 nucleotides matching TRBD1. Germline assignment: CDR1 MGHRA and CDR2 YSYEKL. Germline trimming cut 0 bases from V and 2 bases from J; bases unmatched to any gene: 12. The CDR3 contains 18 residues. The CDR3 region has the DNA TGCGCCAGCAGCCAAGACCGGGACAGCGCCCTATCCAACTATGGCTACACCTTC. Translated: CASSQDRDSALSNYGYTF.

Regarding this clone: An end of the junction differs from the germline gene, which may be a read error. This chain uses TRBV6-5 with TRBJ2-1, with 10 positions matching TRBD2. This CDR3 contains 14 residues. Germline assignment: CDR1 MNHEY and CDR2 SVGAGI. DNA of the CDR3: TGTGCCAGCAGGCCCGGACTAGCGGACAATGAGCAGCTCTTC. Its protein product is CASRPGLADNEQLF.

The CDR3 region has the DNA TGTGCCAGCAGCCCCCGGACTAGCGGGGGCCGCGAGGAGCAGTTCTTC. This encodes CASSPRTSGGREEQFF. The V gene is TRBV9, the J gene TRBJ2-1; 13 bases fit TRBD2. The CDR3 runs to 16 residues. Unmatched junction bases numbered 11, after V lost 4 bases and J lost 10 bases. Germline V gene lookup returns CDR1 SGDLS and CDR2 YYNGEE. Variable domain in full (rest from reference TRBV9 and TRBJ2-1): DSGVTQTPKHLITATGQRVTLRCSPRSGDLSVYWYQQSLDQGLQFLIQYYNGEERAKGNILERFSAQQFPDLHSELNLSSLELGDSALYFCASSPRTSGGREEQFFGPGTRLTVL.

The chain has TRBV19 and TRBJ1-1; the D is unclear. The CDR3 runs to 14 residues. Deletions cut 5 bases from V and 7 bases from J, with 17 bases between. CDR1 is LNHDA, CDR2 SQIVND, per germline (reference sequence). CDR3 protein: CASSPEGGYFEAFF. The CDR3 coding sequence is TGTGCCAGTAGTCCCGAGGGAGGGTACTTTGAAGCTTTCTTT.

This chain uses TRBV18 with TRBJ2-2; 8 bases fit TRBD1. V lost 3 bases, J lost 3 bases, and 6 bases stayed unmatched. The CDR3 is made up of 16 amino acids. The V gene's germline CDR1 is KGHSH and CDR2 LQKENI. As DNA, the CDR3 is TGTGCCAGCTCACCTTCGGGGGACAGGTACACCGGGGAGCTGTTTTTT. Protein product: CASSPSGDRYTGELFF.

The J gene is TRBJ2-1, the V gene TRBV6-5; D possibly corresponds to TRBD2 (6 bases). CDR1 and CDR2 (germline): MNHEY, SVGAGI. The CDR3 is 16 residues long. The V gene lost 0 bases and the J gene lost 7 bases, with 16 bases spanning the gap. Written as DNA, the CDR3 is TGTGCCAGCAGTTACTCAATCACTAGCACTAGGAATGAGCAGTTCTTC. Protein product: CASSYSITSTRNEQFF.

V gene TRBV3-1 (or the pseudogene TRBV3-2) combines with J gene TRBJ2-3; tentatively, D is TRBD2 (6 bases). The CDR3 consists of 14 residues. The germline V and J ends were trimmed by 5 bases and 9 bases, with 18 bases remaining between them. Germline lookup yields CDR1 LGHDT and CDR2 YNNKEL (reference sequence). CDR3 in DNA: TGTGCCAGCAGCACCGGGACTGTCGACCGGACGCAGTATTTT. This translates into CASSTGTVDRTQYF.

V usage is TRBV28 and J usage is TRBJ2-5; 9 positions agree with TRBD1. The CDR3 sequence is 14 residues long. Germline values: CDR1 MDHEN, CDR2 SYDVKM. The V gene end was trimmed by 2 bases and the J gene end by 5 bases; junction bases not matched to a gene: 3. Here the CDR3 reads CASSLGTGRETQYF. In nucleotides, the CDR3 is TGTGCCAGCAGTTTAGGGACAGGGCGGGAGACCCAGTACTTC.

The chain carries TRBV28 and TRBJ2-7, with TRBD2 as a possible D gene (5 bases). The ends were cut back, 1 base at V and 7 bases at J, with 11 bases in the middle. Per the germline V gene, CDR1 is MDHEN and CDR2 is SYDVKM. The CDR3 is made up of 13 amino acids. The CDR3 here is CASSLSFPGEQYF. The CDR3 region has the DNA TGTGCCAGCAGTTTATCATTTCCGGGAGAGCAGTACTTC.

The chain employs TRBV5-1 and TRBJ2-4; 7 positions match TRBD1. V lost 1 base, J lost 8 bases, and 3 bases stayed unmatched. Germline V gene sequence: CDR1 SGHRS, CDR2 YFSETQ. The CDR3 is made up of 13 amino acids. The CDR3 bases are TGCGCCAGCAGCTTGACAGGGGATTACATTCAGTACTTC. It specifies CASSLTGDYIQYF.

The genes are TRBV6-5 and TRBJ1-3, with 8 bases fitting TRBD1. Looked up from germline, CDR1 is MNHEY and CDR2 is SVGAGI. The V segment lost 5 bases and the J segment 8 bases; nucleotides outside the gene matches: 8. The CDR3 length is 14 residues. CDR3 bases: TGTGCCAGCAGTAGGACAGGGATAGGATACACCATATATTTT. Translation gives CASSRTGIGYTIYF.

The chain links TRBV27 to TRBJ2-7; the D is unclear. V shed 4 bases and J shed 0 bases, with 7 bases lying between them. The CDR3 loop spans 13 amino acids. Germline CDR1 MNHEY, CDR2 SMNVEV (reference sequence). In DNA, the CDR3 is TGTGCCAGCAGTTCCGGTCCCTCCTACGAGCAGTACTTC. Residues: CASSSGPSYEQYF.

V and J are TRBV6-2 or TRBV6-3 and TRBJ1-2, with D perhaps matching TRBD1 (5 bases). V was trimmed by 5 bases and J by 4 bases, leaving 20 bases between them. CDR3 length: 16 amino acids. The germline gives CDR1 MNHEY, CDR2 SVGEGT. The CDR3 DNA sequence: TGTGCCAGCAGTGCCCGGGGGATTTTCGAGCTCTATGGCTACACCTTC. Amino acids: CASSARGIFELYGYTF.

The chain links TRBV27 to TRBJ2-3, with 10 nucleotides matching TRBD2. Unmatched junction bases numbered 10, after V lost 2 bases and J lost 8 bases. Germline assignment: CDR1 MNHEY and CDR2 SMNVEV (reference sequence). There are 16 residues in the CDR3. The CDR3 reads CASSLASGSSPLTQYF. As DNA, the CDR3 is TGTGCCAGCAGTTTAGCTAGCGGGAGCTCGCCCCTTACGCAGTATTTT.

CDR3 DNA sequence: TGTGCCAGCAGTCCTTCTAACAGGGGGAATACTGGGGCCAACGTCCTGACTTTC. This gives the protein CASSPSNRGNTGANVLTF. The chain is built from TRBV27 and TRBJ2-6, with 8 bases matching TRBD1. Trimming cost V 5 bases and J 2 bases; bases outside gene matches: 11. Per the germline V gene, CDR1 is MNHEY and CDR2 is SMNVEV (reference sequence). CDR3 length: 18 amino acids.

The rearrangement links TRBV5-1 to TRBJ1-2; 8 positions match TRBD1. The CDR3 length is 15 residues. Germline-derived CDR1 and CDR2 are SGHRS and YFSETQ. The junction had 11 bases not matched to a gene; V was cut back by 4 bases and J by 6 bases. This CDR3 reads CASSPDRVRGDGYTF. DNA of the CDR3: TGCGCCAGCAGCCCGGACAGGGTGAGAGGGGATGGCTACACCTTC. The entire variable domain, with the rest obtained from reference TRBV5-1 and TRBJ1-2, is as follows: KAGVTQTPRYLIKTRGQQVTLSCSPISGHRSVSWYQQTPGQGLQFLFEYFSETQRNKGNFPGRFSGRQFSNSRSEMNVSTLELGDSALYLCASSPDRVRGDGYTFGSGTRLTVV.

The rearrangement uses TRBV5-4 and TRBJ2-1; 9 bases fit TRBD1. CDR1 and CDR2 (germline): SGHNT, YYREEE (reference sequence). This CDR3 contains 13 residues. J was trimmed by 10 bases and V by 4 bases; bases with no gene match: 6. The CDR3 DNA reads TGTGCCAGCAGCATTACAGGGGGCGGGGAGCAGTTCTTC. Translation gives CASSITGGGEQFF.

V gene TRBV5-6 combines with J gene TRBJ1-5; 8 bases line up with TRBD1. V was clipped by 0 bases and J by 6 bases; unmatched bases: 5. Germline V gene sequence: CDR1 SGHDT, CDR2 YYEEEE. CDR3 length: 15 amino acids. CDR3 protein: CASSLGGRGLQPQHF. The CDR3 bases are TGTGCCAGCAGCTTGGGGGGCAGGGGGCTTCAGCCCCAGCATTTT.

V gene TRBV30 combines with J gene TRBJ2-2, with 9 bases lining up with TRBD2. V gave up 0 bases and J gave up 7 bases; unmatched junction bases: 0. This CDR3 has 13 amino acids. CDR1 and CDR2 from the germline V gene are GTSNPN and SVGIG (reference sequence). The CDR3 coding sequence is TGTGCCTGGAGTGTAGCGGGGGGCGGGGAGCTGTTTTTT. Amino acid sequence: CAWSVAGGGELFF.